The present TCR beta chain was sequenced within a study of human T cells and chemical hapten exposure. Overall study context: Doses of diphenylcyclopropenone went to the patients' scalps weekly throughout the approximately 22-week study. The variation in per-sample TCR yields arose mainly from small differences in pooled library volumes.

Time point: patch test 1, 2 weeks after DPC sensitization. The treatment: therapeutic diphenylcyclopropenone sensitization with weekly scalp DPC. Drawing of blood took place ahead of applying each patch test. Extraction yielded total RNA from whole blood (unfractionated). V lost 5 bases to trimming and J lost 0 bases, with 9 bases between them. This CDR3 comprises 14 residues. Looked up from germline, CDR1 is SEHNR and CDR2 is FQNEAQ (reference sequence). TCRdb independently ran MiXCR on the RACE reads; one entry per CDR3 protein. The sample holds tens of thousands of distinct CDR3 sequences; roughly a tenth are singletons and the top ten take less than 2.5%.

The sequence derives from a man aged 35-49 years with alopecia areata. Some clones in this sample may be carry-over from other donors' samples. V usage is TRBV7-9 and J usage is TRBJ2-3; unclear D gene. The material sequenced was whole blood, taken in connection with sensitization to the hapten diphenylcyclopropenone (DPC). This chain's CDR3 is CASSPPTSTDTQYF. The CDR3 DNA reads as TGTGCCAGCAGCCCGCCGACTAGCACAGATACGCAGTATTTT. Full variable domain (missing parts from reference TRBV7-9 and TRBJ2-3): DTGVSQNPRHKITKRGQNVTFRCDPISEHNRLYWYRQTLGQGPEFLTYFQNEAQLEKSRLLSDRFSAERPKGSFSTLEIQRTEQGDSAMYLCASSPPTSTDTQYFGPGTRLTVL.